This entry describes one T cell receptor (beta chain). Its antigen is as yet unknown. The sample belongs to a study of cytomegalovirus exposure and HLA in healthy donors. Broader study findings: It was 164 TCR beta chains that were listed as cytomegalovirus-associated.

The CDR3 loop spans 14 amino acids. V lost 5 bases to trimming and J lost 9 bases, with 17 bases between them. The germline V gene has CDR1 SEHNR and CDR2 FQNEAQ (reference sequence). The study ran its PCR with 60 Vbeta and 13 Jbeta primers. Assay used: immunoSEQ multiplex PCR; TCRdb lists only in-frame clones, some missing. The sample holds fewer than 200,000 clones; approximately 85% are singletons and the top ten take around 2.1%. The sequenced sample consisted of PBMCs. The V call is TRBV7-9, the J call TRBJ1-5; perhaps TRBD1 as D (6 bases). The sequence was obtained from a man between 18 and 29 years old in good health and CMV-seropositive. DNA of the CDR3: TGTGCCAGCAGCCCCAAGGACAGCCAACGGCCCCAGCATTTT. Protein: CASSPKDSQRPQHF.